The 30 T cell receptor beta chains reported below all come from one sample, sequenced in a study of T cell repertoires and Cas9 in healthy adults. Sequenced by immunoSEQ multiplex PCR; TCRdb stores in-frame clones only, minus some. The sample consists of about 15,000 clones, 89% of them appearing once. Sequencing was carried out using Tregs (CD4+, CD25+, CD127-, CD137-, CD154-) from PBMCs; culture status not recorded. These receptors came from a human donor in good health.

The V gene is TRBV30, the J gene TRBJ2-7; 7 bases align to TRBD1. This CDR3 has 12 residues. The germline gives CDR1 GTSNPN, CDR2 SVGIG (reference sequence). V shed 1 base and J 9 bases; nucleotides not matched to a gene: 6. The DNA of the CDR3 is TGTGCCTGGAGTGCTACAGGGGCCCCGCAGTACTTC. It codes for CAWSATGAPQYF.

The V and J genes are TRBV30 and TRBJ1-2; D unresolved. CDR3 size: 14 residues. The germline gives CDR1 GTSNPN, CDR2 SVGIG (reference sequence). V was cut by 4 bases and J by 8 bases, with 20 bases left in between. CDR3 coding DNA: TGTGCCTGGAAATTAGGGATCGTATGGGGAGGCTACACCTTC. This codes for CAWKLGIVWGGYTF.

Written as DNA, the CDR3 is TGTGCCAGCAGTGAAGGGGGCGGGCTCCGCAGGGGTTCCCAGTACTTC. Translating it yields CASSEGGGLRRGSQYF. This sequence joins TRBV2 and TRBJ2-5, with D possibly being TRBD1 (6 bases). The CDR3 extends over 16 amino acids. The V gene lost 1 base and the J gene lost 9 bases, with 21 bases spanning the gap. Germline V gene sequence: CDR1 SNHLY, CDR2 FYNNEI.

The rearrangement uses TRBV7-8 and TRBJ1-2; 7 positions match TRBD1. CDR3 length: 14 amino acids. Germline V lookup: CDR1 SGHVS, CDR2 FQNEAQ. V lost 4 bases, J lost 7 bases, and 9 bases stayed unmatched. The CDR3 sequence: CASSSGQVGSGYTF. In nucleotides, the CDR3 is TGTGCCAGCAGCTCCGGACAGGTCGGGTCTGGCTACACCTTC.

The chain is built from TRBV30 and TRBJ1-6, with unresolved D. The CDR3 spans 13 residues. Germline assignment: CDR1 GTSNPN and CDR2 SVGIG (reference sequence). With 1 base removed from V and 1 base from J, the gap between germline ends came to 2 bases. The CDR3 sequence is CAWSASYNSPLHF. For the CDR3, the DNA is TGTGCCTGGAGTGCATCCTATAATTCACCCCTCCACTTT. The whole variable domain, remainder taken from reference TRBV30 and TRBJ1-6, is SQTIHQWPATLVQPVGSPLSLECTVEGTSNPNLYWYRQAAGRGLQLLFYSVGIGQISSEVPQNLSASRPQDRQFILSSKKLLLSDSGFYLCAWSASYNSPLHFGNGTRLTVT.

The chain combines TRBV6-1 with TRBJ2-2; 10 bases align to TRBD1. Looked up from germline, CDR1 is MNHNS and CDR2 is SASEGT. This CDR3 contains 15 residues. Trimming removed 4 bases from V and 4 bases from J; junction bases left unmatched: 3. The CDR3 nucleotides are TGTGCCAGCAGTGTACGGACAGGGGGCACCGGGGAGCTGTTTTTT. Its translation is CASSVRTGGTGELFF.

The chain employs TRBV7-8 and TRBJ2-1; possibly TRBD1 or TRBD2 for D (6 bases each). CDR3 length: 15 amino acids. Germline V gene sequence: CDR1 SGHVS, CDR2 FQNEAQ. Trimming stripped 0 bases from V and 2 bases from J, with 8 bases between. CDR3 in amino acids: CASSLAGGTYNEQFF. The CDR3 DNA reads TGTGCCAGCAGCTTAGCGGGGGGCACCTACAATGAGCAGTTCTTC.

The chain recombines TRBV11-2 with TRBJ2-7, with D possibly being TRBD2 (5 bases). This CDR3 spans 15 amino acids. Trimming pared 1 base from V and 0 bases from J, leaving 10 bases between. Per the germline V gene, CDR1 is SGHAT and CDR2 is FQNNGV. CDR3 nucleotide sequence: TGTGCCAGCAGCTTAGGTAGAGGGATCTCCTACGAGCAGTACTTC. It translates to CASSLGRGISYEQYF.

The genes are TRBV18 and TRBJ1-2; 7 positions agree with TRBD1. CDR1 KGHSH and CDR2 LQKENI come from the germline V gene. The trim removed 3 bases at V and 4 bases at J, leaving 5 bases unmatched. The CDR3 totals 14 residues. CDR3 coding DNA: TGTGCCAGCTCACCTGGGGACAGATTCTATGGCTACACCTTC. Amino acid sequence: CASSPGDRFYGYTF. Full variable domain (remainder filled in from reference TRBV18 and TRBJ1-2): NAGVMQNPRHLVRRRGQEARLRCSPMKGHSHVYWYRQLPEEGLKFMVYLQKENIIDESGMPKERFSAEFPKEGPSILRIQQVVRGDSAAYFCASSPGDRFYGYTFGSGTRLTVV.

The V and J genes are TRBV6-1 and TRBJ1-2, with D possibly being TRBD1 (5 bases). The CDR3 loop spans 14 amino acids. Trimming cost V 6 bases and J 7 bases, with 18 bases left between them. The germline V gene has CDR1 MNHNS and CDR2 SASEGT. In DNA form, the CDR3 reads TGTGCCAGCAGACTTTCCTATCTAGGGGTTGGCTACACCTTC. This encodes CASRLSYLGVGYTF.

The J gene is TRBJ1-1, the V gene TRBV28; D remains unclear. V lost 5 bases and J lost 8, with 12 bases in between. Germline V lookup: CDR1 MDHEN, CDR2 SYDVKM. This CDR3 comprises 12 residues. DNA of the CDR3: TGTGCCAGCAGTGCGCCGGGAGACGAAGCTTTCTTT. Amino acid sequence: CASSAPGDEAFF.

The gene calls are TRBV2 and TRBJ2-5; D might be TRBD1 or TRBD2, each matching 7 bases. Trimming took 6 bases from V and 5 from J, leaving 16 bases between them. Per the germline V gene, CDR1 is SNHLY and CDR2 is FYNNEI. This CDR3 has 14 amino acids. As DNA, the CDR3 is TGTGCCAGCAGGCCCAGGGGGGGATGGGAGACCCAGTACTTC. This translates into CASRPRGGWETQYF. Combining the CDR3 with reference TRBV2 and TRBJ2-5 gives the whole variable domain EPEVTQTPSHQVTQMGQEVILRCVPISNHLYFYWYRQILGQKVEFLVSFYNNEISEKSEIFDDQFSVERPDGSNFTLKIRSTKLEDSAMYFCASRPRGGWETQYFGPGTRLLVL.

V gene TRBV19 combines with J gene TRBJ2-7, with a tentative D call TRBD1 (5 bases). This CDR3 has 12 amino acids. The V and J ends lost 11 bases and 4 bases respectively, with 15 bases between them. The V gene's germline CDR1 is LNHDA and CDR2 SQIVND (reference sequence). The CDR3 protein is CAPKGMEYEQYF. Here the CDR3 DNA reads TGTGCCCCAAAGGGGATGGAATACGAGCAGTACTTC.

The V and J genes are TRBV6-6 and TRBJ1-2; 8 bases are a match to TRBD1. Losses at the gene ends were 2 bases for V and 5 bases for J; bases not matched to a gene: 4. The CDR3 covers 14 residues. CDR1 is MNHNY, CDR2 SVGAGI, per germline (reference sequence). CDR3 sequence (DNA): TGTGCCAGCAGTTACATCCAGGGGGCTTATGGCTACACCTTC. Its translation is CASSYIQGAYGYTF.

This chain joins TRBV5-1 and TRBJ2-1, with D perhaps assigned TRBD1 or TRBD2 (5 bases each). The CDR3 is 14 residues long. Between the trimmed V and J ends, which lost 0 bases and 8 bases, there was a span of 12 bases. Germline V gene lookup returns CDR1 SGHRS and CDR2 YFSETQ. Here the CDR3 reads CASSLVAGSDEQFF. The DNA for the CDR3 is TGCGCCAGCAGCTTGGTTGCAGGGAGCGATGAGCAGTTCTTC.

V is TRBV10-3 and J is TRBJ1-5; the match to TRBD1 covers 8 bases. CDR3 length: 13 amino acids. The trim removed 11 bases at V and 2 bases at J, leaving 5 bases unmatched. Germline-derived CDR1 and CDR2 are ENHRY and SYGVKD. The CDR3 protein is CASQGEGNQPQHF. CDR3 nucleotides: TGTGCCTCACAGGGGGAAGGCAATCAGCCCCAGCATTTT.

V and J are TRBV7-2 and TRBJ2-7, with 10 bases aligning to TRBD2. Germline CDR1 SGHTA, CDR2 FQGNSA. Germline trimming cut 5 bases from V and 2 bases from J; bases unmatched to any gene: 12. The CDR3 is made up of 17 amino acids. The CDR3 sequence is CASSVQGLAGATYEQYF. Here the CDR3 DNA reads TGTGCCAGCAGCGTCCAGGGCCTAGCGGGGGCGACCTACGAGCAGTACTTC. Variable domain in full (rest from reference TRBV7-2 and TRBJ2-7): GAGVSQSPSNKVTEKGKDVELRCDPISGHTALYWYRQSLGQGLEFLIYFQGNSAPDKSGLPSDRFSAERTGGSVSTLTIQRTQQEDSAVYLCASSVQGLAGATYEQYFGPGTRLTVT.

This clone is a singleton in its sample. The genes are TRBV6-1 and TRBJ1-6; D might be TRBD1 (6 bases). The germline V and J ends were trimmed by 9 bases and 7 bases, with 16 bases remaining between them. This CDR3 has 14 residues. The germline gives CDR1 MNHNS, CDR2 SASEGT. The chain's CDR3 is CASKLDRWNSPLHF. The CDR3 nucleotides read TGTGCCAGTAAACTCGACAGGTGGAATTCACCCCTCCACTTT.

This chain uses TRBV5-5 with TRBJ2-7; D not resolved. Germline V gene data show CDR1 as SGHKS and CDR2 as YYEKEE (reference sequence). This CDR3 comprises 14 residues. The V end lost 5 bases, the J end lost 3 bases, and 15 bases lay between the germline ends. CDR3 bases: TGTGCCAGCAGTCGAACATTTCAAAACTACGAGCAGTACTTC. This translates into CASSRTFQNYEQYF.

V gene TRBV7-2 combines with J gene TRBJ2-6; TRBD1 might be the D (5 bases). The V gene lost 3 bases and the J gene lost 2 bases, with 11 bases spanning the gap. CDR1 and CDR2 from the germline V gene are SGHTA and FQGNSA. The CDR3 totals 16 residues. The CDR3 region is CASSFHLGAGANVLTF. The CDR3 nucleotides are TGTGCCAGCAGCTTTCATCTAGGGGCTGGGGCCAACGTCCTGACTTTC.

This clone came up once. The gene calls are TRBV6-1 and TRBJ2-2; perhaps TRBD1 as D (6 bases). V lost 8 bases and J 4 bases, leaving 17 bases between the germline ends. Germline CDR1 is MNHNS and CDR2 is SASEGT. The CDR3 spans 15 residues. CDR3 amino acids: CASLPTGRATGELFF. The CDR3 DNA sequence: TGTGCCAGCCTCCCTACAGGGCGGGCCACCGGGGAGCTGTTTTTT.

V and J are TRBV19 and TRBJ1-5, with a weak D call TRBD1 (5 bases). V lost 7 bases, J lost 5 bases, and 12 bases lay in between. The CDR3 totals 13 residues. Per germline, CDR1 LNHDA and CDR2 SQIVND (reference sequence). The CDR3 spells CASTVRGDQPQHF. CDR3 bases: TGTGCCAGTACCGTGAGGGGCGATCAGCCCCAGCATTTT.

The CDR3, as DNA: TGTGCCATCAGTGAGCAATCTAGCGGGGGAGCGCTCGTGCAGTTCTTC. Residues: CAISEQSSGGALVQFF. This chain connects TRBV10-3 to TRBJ2-1, with 10 bases fitting TRBD2. Germline assignment: CDR1 ENHRY and CDR2 SYGVKD. CDR3 length equals 16 residues. Unmatched junction bases numbered 13, after V lost 2 bases and J lost 12 bases.

The DNA for the CDR3 is TGTGCCAGCAGCTTAACTAGCGGGGGAGAGCAGTTCTTC. Residues: CASSLTSGGEQFF. This sequence joins TRBV11-2 and TRBJ2-1; 11 positions agree with TRBD2. Germline V CDR1 and CDR2: SGHAT, FQNNGV. V lost 2 bases to trimming and J lost 10 bases; unmatched junction nucleotides: 1. This CDR3 region has 13 residues.

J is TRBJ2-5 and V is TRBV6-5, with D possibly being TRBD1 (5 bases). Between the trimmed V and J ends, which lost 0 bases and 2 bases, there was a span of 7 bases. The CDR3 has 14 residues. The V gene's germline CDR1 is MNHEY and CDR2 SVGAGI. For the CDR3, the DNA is TGTGCCAGCAGTTACTCAAAGGGGCAAGAGACCCAGTACTTC. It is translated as CASSYSKGQETQYF.

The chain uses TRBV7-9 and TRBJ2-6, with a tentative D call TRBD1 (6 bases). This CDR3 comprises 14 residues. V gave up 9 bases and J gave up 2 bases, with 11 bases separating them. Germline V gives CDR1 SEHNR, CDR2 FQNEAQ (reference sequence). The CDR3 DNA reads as TGTGCCAGTAAACAGGGTACTGGGGCCAACGTCCTGACTTTC. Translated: CASKQGTGANVLTF.

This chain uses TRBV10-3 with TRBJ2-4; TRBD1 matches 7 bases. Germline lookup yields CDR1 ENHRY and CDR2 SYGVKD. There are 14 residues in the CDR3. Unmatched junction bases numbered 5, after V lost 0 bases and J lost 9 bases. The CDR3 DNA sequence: TGTGCCATCAGTGAGTCGGACAGGTTGGGCATTCAGTACTTC. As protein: CAISESDRLGIQYF.

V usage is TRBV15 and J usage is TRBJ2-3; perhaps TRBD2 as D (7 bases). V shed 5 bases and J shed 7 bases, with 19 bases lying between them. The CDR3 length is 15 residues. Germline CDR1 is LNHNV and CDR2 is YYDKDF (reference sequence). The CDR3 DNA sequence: TGTGCCACCAGCGGCCAAGGGGGGGGGCTATATACGCAGTATTTT. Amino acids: CATSGQGGGLYTQYF.

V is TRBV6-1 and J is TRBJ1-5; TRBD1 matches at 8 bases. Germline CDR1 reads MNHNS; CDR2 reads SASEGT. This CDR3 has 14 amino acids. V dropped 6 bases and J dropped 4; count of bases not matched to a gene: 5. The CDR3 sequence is CASRRTGTNQPQHF. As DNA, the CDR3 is TGTGCCAGCAGGCGGACAGGGACAAATCAGCCCCAGCATTTT.

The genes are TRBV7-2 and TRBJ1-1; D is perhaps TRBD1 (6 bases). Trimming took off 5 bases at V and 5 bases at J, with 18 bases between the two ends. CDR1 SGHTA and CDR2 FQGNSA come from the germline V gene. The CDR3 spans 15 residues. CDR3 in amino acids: CASSLTGSRATEAFF. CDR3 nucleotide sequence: TGTGCCAGCAGCCTAACAGGGAGCCGCGCGACTGAAGCTTTCTTT.